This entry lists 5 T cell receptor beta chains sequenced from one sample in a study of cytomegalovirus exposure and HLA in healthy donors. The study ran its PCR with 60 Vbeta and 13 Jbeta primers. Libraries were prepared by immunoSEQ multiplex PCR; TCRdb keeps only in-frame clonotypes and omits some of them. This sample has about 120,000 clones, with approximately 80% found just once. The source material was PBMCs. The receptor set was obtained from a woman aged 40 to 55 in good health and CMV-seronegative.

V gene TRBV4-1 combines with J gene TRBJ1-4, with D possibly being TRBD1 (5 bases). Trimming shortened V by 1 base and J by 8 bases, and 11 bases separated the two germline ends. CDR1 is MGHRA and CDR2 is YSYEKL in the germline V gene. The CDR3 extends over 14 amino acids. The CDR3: CASSQVQGWEKLFF. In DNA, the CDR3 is TGCGCCAGCAGCCAAGTGCAGGGTTGGGAAAAACTGTTTTTT.

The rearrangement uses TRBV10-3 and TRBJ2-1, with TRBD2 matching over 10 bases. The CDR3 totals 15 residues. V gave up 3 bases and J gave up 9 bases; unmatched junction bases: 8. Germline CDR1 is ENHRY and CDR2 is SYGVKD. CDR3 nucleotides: TGTGCCATCAGTGATGGGACTAGCGCGACCAGTGAGCAGTTCTTC. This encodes CAISDGTSATSEQFF.

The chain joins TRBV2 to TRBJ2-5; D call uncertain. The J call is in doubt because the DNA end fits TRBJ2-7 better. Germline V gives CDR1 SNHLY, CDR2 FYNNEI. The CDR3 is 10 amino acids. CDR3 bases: TGTGCCAGCAGTGAAGCCGAGCAGTACTTC. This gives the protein CASSEAEQYF.

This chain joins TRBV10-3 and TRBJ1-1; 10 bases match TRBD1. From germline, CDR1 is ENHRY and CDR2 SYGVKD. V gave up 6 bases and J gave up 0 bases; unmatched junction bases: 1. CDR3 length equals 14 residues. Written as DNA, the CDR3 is TGTGCCATCAGGGGACAGGGGATGAACACTGAAGCTTTCTTT. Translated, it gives CAIRGQGMNTEAFF.

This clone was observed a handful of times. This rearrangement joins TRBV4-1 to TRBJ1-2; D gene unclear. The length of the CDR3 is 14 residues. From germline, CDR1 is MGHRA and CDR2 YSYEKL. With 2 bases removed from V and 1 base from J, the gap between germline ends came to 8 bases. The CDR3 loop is CASSQPGNNYGYTF. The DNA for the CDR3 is TGCGCCAGCAGCCAACCGGGAAATAACTATGGCTACACCTTC.